This T cell receptor beta chain was retrieved from a study of shared clonotypes between healthy human individuals (dated by TCRdb to the early 2020s). Regarding the study in general: A couple of women and a few men aged 18 to 49 years were included in the cohort. Per donor, three plates each were used for CD4 naive and CD4 memory, two for CD8 naive, and one for CD8 memory. To estimate repertoire size and how much clonotypes are shared between individuals, the study performed deep sequencing of blood TCR repertoires from a few healthy adults. To increase sequencing depth and limit assay-specific biases, TCR repertoire library preparation and sequencing were carried out by different laboratories using diverse techniques. Leukapheresis yielded between about 0.85 and 10 billion PBMCs per donor. Overall results and qualifications from the work: Even with the large sequencing depth, rarefaction of the sorted-subset datasets indicated that sequencing was incomplete. Only blood was sampled, and tissue TCR repertoires likely differ from those in blood. When a few donors were compared, the shared fraction of clonotypes was about 5% for naive CD4, around 4% for naive CD8, about 2.4% for memory CD4, and about 0.36% for memory CD8. Pairwise subsampling led to the expectation that sequencing depth would affect the degree of clonotype sharing among donors. Because the study included a small number of donors, the genetic and exposure-history diversity represented was limited. Estimated clonotype richness was generally larger for naive than for memory subsets. Compared with non-shared clonotypes, the clonotypes found in all four sorted-subset donors had higher generation probabilities.

The germline V gene (reference sequence) gives CDR1 as GTSNPN and CDR2 as SVGIG. The CDR3 sequence runs 10 residues, both termini included. Notes on this clone: Its antigen is unknown. No conserved phenylalanine or tryptophan is present at the end of the CDR3, so a read error is the likely explanation. The limits of the CDR3 on the DNA are not certain, so only TCRdb's listed CDR3 is given.

Using the deep immunoSEQ assay, multiplex PCR amplified TCR CDR3 regions from genomic DNA. Extracted genomic DNA from each cell subset was spread evenly across all wells of several immunoSEQ 96-well plates, with each plate serving as a replicate. Each replicate PCR for sorted subsets received about 0.2 ug genomic DNA, equal to about 30,000 T cell genomes. Purified libraries were quantified with a Qubit 3.0 fluorometer, sized on a Bioanalyzer 2100, and re-quantified with the KAPA Library Quantification kit. Every immunoSEQ 96-well plate was sequenced on a separate single-read 150-cycle Illumina NextSeq 550 flow cell. The authors' analysis ran thus. The immunoSEQ output contained only junctional sequences without quality scores, so filtering could not match that applied to full-length reads. Sequences were annotated with PyIR, a Python wrapper for IgBLAST v1.9, and V/J genes and CDR3 were assigned using IMGT germline references. Any read was removed if the V/J assignment was weak (E-value above 1e-6), the CDR3 was missing, or the read contained stop codons, out-of-frame junctions, or ambiguous translated residues. V3J clonotypes were defined by identical inferred V gene, J gene, and CDR3 amino acid sequence. Percentage overlap between repertoires was calculated by dividing the number of shared unique clonotypes by the size of the smaller repertoire. Three approaches were used to assess repertoire richness: RTK rarefaction, the Chao1 estimator, and Recon v2.1 estimates of unobserved clonotypes. For all TCRbeta clonotypes obtained by the gDNA method from a few donors, generation probabilities were computed with OLGA. TCRdb mirrors the immuneACCESS table, restricted to in-frame sequences. Some clones are absent from its copies; in checked studies, under half trace to an unresolved V gene, and the reason for the others is unknown. For V, J and clone size, that table is used; D and trimming come from the DNA. The sample yields nearly 1 million clones; approximately 80% were counted once. The ten largest clones represent about 1.5% of the sample.

The donors were healthy, HIV-negative adults with no recently reported acute infections or vaccinations. Every donor was a Caucasian adult living in Nashville, Tennessee, USA. CD4+ T cells were enriched by magnetic negative selection, after which naive cells were positively selected on CD45RA and the negative fraction was taken as the memory subset. Blood was obtained by leukapheresis, after which PBMCs were separated by Ficoll-Histopaque density gradient centrifugation and cryopreserved in liquid nitrogen vapor phase. Analytical flow cytometry was used to check the purity and quantity of every magnetically sorted T cell population. Each sorted fraction had its genomic DNA isolated and then quantified by UV absorbance on a Nanodrop 2000c.

The sequence came from a man aged 18-30 years in good health. Sequenced input: memory CD4+ T cells sorted from blood. Interpreted using the paper, the cell subset or site label stands for: CD45RA-negative fraction. The chain is made from TRBV30 and TRBJ2-7; the table calls TRBD1, which could not be checked here. The CDR3 region reads CAWSVDRGVL.